One T cell receptor (beta chain) is described in this entry. This entry belongs to a study of blood T cell repertoires in COVID-19. At the level of the study: Both acute and convalescent COVID-19 samples were obtained from the United States, Italy and Spain. PBMCs, B-cell-depleted T cells, or T cells were the source of the cDNA or gDNA that made up the material.

Per the study methods: Amplification with reference gene primers provided the estimates of nucleated cell counts. The method was immunoSEQ multiplex PCR; TCRdb's version includes in-frame clones alone and lacks a portion of them. V and J calls and clone size are copied from that table; D and trimming were computed from the DNA. This table has under 80,000 clones, around 85% appearing once. The CDR3 contains 15 residues. With 2 bases clipped from V and 4 bases from J, the junction kept 4 bases outside the gene matches. Germline lookup yields CDR1 SGHTA and CDR2 FQGNSA. This receptor was identified in a man in his fifties or sixties with active COVID-19. What was sequenced was peripheral blood. The rearrangement uses TRBV7-2 and TRBJ2-1; 8 bases fit TRBD2. The CDR3 is CASSLIAGMYNEQFF. The CDR3 DNA follows: TGTGCCAGCAGCTTAATAGCGGGGATGTACAATGAGCAGTTCTTC.